This T cell receptor (beta chain) was recorded in a study of T cells in Graves' hyperthyroidism and ophthalmopathy. The CDR3 length is 21 residues. Germline CDR1 SGHNT, CDR2 YENEEA. J was trimmed by 12 bases and V by 3 bases; bases with no gene match: 32. This clonotype was observed at least ten times. TCR beta CDR3 regions were amplified from RNA transcripts. First-round RT-PCR targeting the TCR CDR3 was performed with the HTBI primer set. MiXCR, run by TCRdb on the multiplex PCR reads, gives a single entry per CDR3 protein. The sample shows about 380,000 distinct CDR3 sequences, around 13% of them seen only once.

This clonotype originated in a woman aged 60 to 75 with Graves' hyperthyroidism. The specimen sequenced was blood. The rearrangement uses TRBV11-3 and TRBJ2-1, with 7 positions matching TRBD2. The CDR3 DNA reads TGTGCCAGCAGCTTTCGAGTTTATTATGGGCGGGAGTCAGTCTCCAATGAGCGGCAGTTCTTC. Translated, it gives CASSFRVYYGRESVSNERQFF.